Listed below are T cell receptor beta chains from one sample, sequenced in a study of shared clonotypes between healthy human individuals. The protocol was immunoSEQ multiplex PCR, while the TCRdb copy is restricted to in-frame clones and leaves out a portion. Here the sample spans approximately 1,500,000 clones, roughly 95% being singletons. Input material: naive CD4+ T cells sorted from blood. These receptors were collected from a man under 40 in good health. Each CDR3 is given with its conserved first and last residue. D genes are given only for firm matches. The size field is filled for only some rows; it gives once, few, many or a size class.

>TRBV30|.|.|TRBJ2-2
CAWSVQLGTGELFF
TGTGCCTGGAGTGTGCAGTTGGGCACCGGGGAGCTGTTTTTT
>TRBV10-3|TRBD1|once|TRBJ2-3
CAISKTGTTDTQYF
TGTGCCATCAGTAAGACAGGGACCACAGATACGCAGTATTTT
>TRBV9|.|.|TRBJ2-7
CASSISVSSYEQYF
TGTGCCAGCAGCATTAGCGTATCGTCCTACGAGCAGTACTTC
>TRBV7-3|.|.|TRBJ2-6
CASSLRAGHPQVHENSGANVLTF
TGTGCCAGCAGCTTAAGGGCAGGGCATCCGCAAGTCCATGAAAACTCTGGGGCCAACGTCCTGACTTTC
>TRBV5-1|TRBD2|once|TRBJ2-1
CASSFLAGGPSYNEQFF
TGCGCCAGCAGCTTTTTAGCGGGAGGGCCCTCCTACAATGAGCAGTTCTTC
>TRBV5-1|.|.|TRBJ2-5
CASSSNWAQETQYF
TGCGCCAGCAGCTCCAACTGGGCCCAAGAGACCCAGTACTTC
>TRBV10-3|.|.|TRBJ2-3
CAVGYTDLADTQYF
TGTGCCGTTGGATATACGGATTTGGCAGATACGCAGTATTTT
>TRBV10-3|.|.|TRBJ2-3
CAISETGSRTDTQYF
TGTGCCATCAGTGAAACAGGTTCCCGCACAGATACGCAGTATTTT
>TRBV7-9|.|.|TRBJ1-2
CASSSTGYGYTF
TGTGCCAGCAGCTCGACAGGCTATGGCTACACCTTC
>TRBV7-6|.|.|TRBJ2-7
CASSLDHRVIEEQYF
TGTGCCAGCAGCTTAGATCACCGGGTAATCGAGGAGCAGTACTTC
>TRBV6-5|TRBD1|.|TRBJ2-2
CASSRQGRFAGELFF
TGTGCCAGCAGCCGACAGGGGAGGTTCGCCGGGGAGCTGTTTTTT
>TRBV2|.|.|TRBJ2-5
CASSRRGVRTQYF
TGTGCCAGCAGTCGAAGGGGGGTAAGGACCCAGTACTTC
>TRBV6-1|.|.|TRBJ2-7
CASTEFGDSYEQYF
TGTGCCAGCACCGAATTCGGGGATTCCTACGAGCAGTACTTC
>TRBV5-1|TRBD1|.|TRBJ1-4
CASSPQTGMGEKLFF
TGCGCCAGCAGCCCCCAGACAGGGATGGGAGAAAAACTGTTTTTT
>TRBV9|TRBD2|.|TRBJ2-1
CASSTTSGIYNEQFF
TGTGCCAGCAGCACGACTAGCGGGATCTACAATGAGCAGTTCTTC
>TRBV5-4|TRBD2|once|TRBJ2-7
CASSLPSGSREQYF
TGTGCCAGCAGCTTACCTAGCGGGAGTCGAGAGCAGTACTTC
>TRBV11-2|.|.|TRBJ2-1
CASSLDRSNEQFF
TGTGCCAGCAGCTTAGACAGGAGCAATGAGCAGTTCTTC
>TRBV6-5|.|.|TRBJ2-7
CASSRGYEQYF
TGTGCCAGCAGTCGGGGTTACGAGCAGTACTTC
>TRBV7-2|TRBD2|.|TRBJ2-2
CASSPNGGDTAGVGELFF
TGTGCCAGCAGCCCTAACGGCGGGGACACAGCGGGAGTCGGGGAGCTGTTTTTT
>TRBV19|.|.|TRBJ2-7
CASSSLGRGNEQYF
TGTGCCAGTAGTTCTTTGGGCAGGGGAAACGAGCAGTACTTC
>TRBV7-2|.|once|TRBJ2-7
CASSLDPGATSYEQYF
TGTGCCAGCAGCTTAGACCCGGGAGCAACATCCTACGAGCAGTACTTC
>TRBV6-5|TRBD1|.|TRBJ1-4
CASSLYRGKEKLFF
TGTGCCAGCAGTCTATACAGGGGGAAAGAAAAACTGTTTTTT
>TRBV30|TRBD2|.|TRBJ2-2
CAWSGQRGTGELFF
TGTGCCTGGTCGGGGCAGCGGGGAACCGGGGAGCTGTTTTTT
>TRBV7-2|.|.|TRBJ2-3
CASSLVRIRRRGTPDTQYF
TGTGCCAGCAGCTTAGTCCGGATCAGGCGCCGCGGAACCCCAGATACGCAGTATTTT
>TRBV2|.|.|TRBJ1-5
CASRPNRTPYSNQPQHF
TGTGCCAGCAGACCTAACCGGACGCCTTATAGCAATCAGCCCCAGCATTTT
>TRBV27|TRBD2|.|TRBJ2-1
CAAPERGYNEQFF
TGTGCCGCACCTGAGCGGGGCTACAATGAGCAGTTCTTC
>TRBV7-2|.|.|TRBJ1-1
CASSVIKGKGHMNTEAFF
TGTGCCAGCAGCGTTATCAAAGGAAAAGGGCACATGAACACTGAAGCTTTCTTT
>TRBV9|.|.|TRBJ1-5
CASSTYTQGSHQPQHF
TGTGCCAGCAGCACGTACACCCAGGGCTCCCATCAGCCCCAGCATTTT
>TRBV5-1|.|.|TRBJ2-7
CASSLEHLYEQYF
TGCGCCAGCAGCTTGGAGCATCTCTACGAGCAGTACTTC
>TRBV28|.|once|TRBJ1-2
CASEVTVGGYTF
TGTGCCAGCGAAGTGACCGTGGGTGGCTACACCTTC
>TRBV6-5|.|.|TRBJ2-7
CASSYSSAYSYEQYF
TGTGCCAGCAGTTACTCCAGCGCATACTCCTACGAGCAGTACTTC
>TRBV7-9|.|.|TRBJ1-1
CASSPVLDAEAFF
TGTGCCAGCAGCCCTGTCCTGGACGCTGAAGCTTTCTTT
>TRBV28|TRBD2|.|TRBJ2-1
CASSYRTSINEQFF
TGTGCCAGCAGTTACCGGACTAGCATCAATGAGCAGTTCTTC
>TRBV5-1|TRBD2|.|TRBJ2-1
CASSLTGTSGRMSNEQFF
TGCGCCAGCAGCTTAACCGGGACTAGCGGGAGAATGTCGAATGAGCAGTTCTTC
>TRBV27|.|.|TRBJ2-5
CASSLSGTQYF
TGTGCCAGCAGTTTATCGGGGACCCAGTACTTC
>TRBV5-4|TRBD2|.|TRBJ2-7
CASSLGTSGRSYEQYF
TGTGCCAGCAGCTTGGGGACTAGCGGGAGATCCTACGAGCAGTACTTC
>TRBV2|.|.|TRBJ2-1
CASRVEYNEQFF
TGTGCCAGCAGGGTGGAGTACAATGAGCAGTTCTTC
>TRBV5-1|.|.|TRBJ1-5
CASSLAGTSNQPQHF
TGCGCCAGCAGCTTGGCCGGGACATCAAATCAGCCCCAGCATTTT
>TRBV7-2|TRBD1|.|TRBJ2-7
CASSPVGTGGYEQYF
TGTGCCAGCAGCCCTGTGGGGACAGGGGGCTACGAGCAGTACTTC
>TRBV5-1|TRBD2|.|TRBJ2-1
CASSQRDYNEQFF
TGCGCCAGCAGTCAGCGGGACTACAATGAGCAGTTCTTC
>TRBV18|.|.|TRBJ1-1
CASSPSGTDNTEAFF
TGTGCCAGCTCACCTTCGGGGACGGACAACACTGAAGCTTTCTTT
>TRBV28|.|.|TRBJ1-3
CASSLFYRPSSGNTIYF
TGTGCCAGCAGTTTATTTTACAGGCCGAGCTCTGGAAACACCATATATTTT
>TRBV4-3|.|.|TRBJ2-7
CASSQDSTGSYYEQYF
TGCGCCAGCAGCCAAGACTCAACAGGGTCGTACTACGAGCAGTACTTC
>TRBV28|TRBD1|.|TRBJ1-4
CASSLMDRGGEKLFF
TGTGCCAGCAGTTTAATGGACAGGGGGGGTGAAAAACTGTTTTTT
>TRBV9|.|.|TRBJ1-2
CASSVDWALYGYTF
TGTGCCAGCAGCGTAGATTGGGCCCTCTATGGCTACACCTTC
>TRBV4-3|TRBD1|.|TRBJ2-6
CASSQVGGVGGANVLTF
TGCGCCAGCAGCCAAGTAGGGGGCGTCGGTGGGGCCAACGTCCTGACTTTC
>TRBV4-1|.|few|TRBJ2-7
CASSNEGLRDMEQYF
TGCGCCAGCAGCAACGAAGGCCTAAGAGATATGGAGCAGTACTTC
>TRBV4-2|TRBD1|.|TRBJ2-4
CASSQDWTGGNIQYF
TGTGCCAGCAGCCAAGATTGGACAGGGGGGAACATTCAGTACTTC
>TRBV6-1|.|.|TRBJ1-1
CASSEAQGFRGRAFF
TGTGCCAGCAGTGAAGCGCAGGGGTTCAGGGGAAGAGCTTTCTTT
>TRBV4-1|TRBD1|.|TRBJ2-1
CASSTYGTGGPNEQFF
TGCGCCAGCAGCACTTACGGGACAGGGGGCCCCAATGAGCAGTTCTTC
>TRBV5-5|TRBD2|.|TRBJ2-1
CASSSQSGVHEQFF
TGTGCCAGCAGCTCACAAAGCGGGGTCCATGAGCAGTTCTTC
>TRBV15|TRBD1|.|TRBJ2-7
CATSRGLGQGADEQYF
TGTGCCACCAGCAGAGGCCTAGGACAGGGGGCGGACGAGCAGTACTTC
>TRBV28|.|few|TRBJ1-4
CASSWGDFEKLFF
TGTGCCAGCAGTTGGGGGGACTTTGAAAAACTGTTTTTT
>TRBV18|TRBD1|.|TRBJ2-7
CASSPRTGGNEQYF
TGTGCCAGCTCACCAAGGACAGGCGGAAACGAGCAGTACTTC
>TRBV2|TRBD2|.|TRBJ2-3
CASKKREFADTQYF
TGTGCCAGCAAAAAGCGGGAGTTCGCAGATACGCAGTATTTT
>TRBV4-1|.|.|TRBJ2-3
CASSQLTSTDTQYF
TGCGCCAGCAGCCAACTCACTAGCACAGATACGCAGTATTTT
>TRBV27|TRBD2|.|TRBJ2-5
CASSFLTSAYQETQYF
TGTGCCAGCAGTTTCTTAACTAGCGCGTACCAAGAGACCCAGTACTTC
>TRBV7-2|.|.|TRBJ2-6
CASSLGGTIGANVLTF
TGTGCCAGCAGCTTAGGCGGGACAATCGGGGCCAACGTCCTGACTTTC
>TRBV27|.|.|TRBJ2-3
CASTLLGTDTQYF
TGTGCCAGCACATTATTAGGCACAGATACGCAGTATTTT
>TRBV14|TRBD2|.|TRBJ2-1
CASSQYKREEQFF
TGTGCCAGCAGCCAATATAAGCGGGAGGAGCAGTTCTTC